This TCR beta chain was profiled in a study of radiation and T cells in renal cell carcinoma. Time point: baseline pretreatment blood. Noted treatment: 15 Gy SBRT to primary tumor, nephrectomy 4 weeks later. V trimming: 0 bases; J trimming: 6 bases; junction bases outside the gene matches: 3. CDR1 is LGHNA and CDR2 is YSLEER in the germline V gene. There are 16 residues in the CDR3. Sequenced by immunoSEQ multiplex PCR; TCRdb stores in-frame clones only, minus some. The data hold about 150,000 clones, with approximately 91% observed a single time. The specimen comprised blood, sampled from a patient whose treatment included radiotherapy and nephrectomy. The V and J genes are TRBV4-3 and TRBJ1-6; 9 positions agree with TRBD1. The sequence derives from a woman aged 50 to 65 with renal cell carcinoma. For the CDR3, the DNA is TGCGCCAGCAGCCAAGATTCGACAGGGGGTAATTCACCCCTCCACTTT. This codes for CASSQDSTGGNSPLHF.